This T cell receptor (beta chain) was sequenced during a study of blood T cell repertoires in COVID-19. The wider study: Sources were T cells, B-cell-depleted T cells, or PBMCs; the material itself was cDNA or gDNA.

V shed 5 bases, J shed 5 bases, and the junction held 7 bases outside the gene matches. Germline V CDR1 and CDR2: MNHNS, SASEGT. This CDR3 contains 14 residues. The count of this clone is one. In the original analysis: By means of reference gene primer amplification, nucleated cell counts were estimated. This table comes from immunoSEQ multiplex PCR, and its TCRdb copy is limited to in-frame clones, with some not included. The D gene and trimming were derived from the DNA, and the V and J assignments and clone size from that table. The sample yields 50,000 to 65,000 clones, about 74% seen once. Sequencing was carried out using peripheral blood. This chain joins TRBV6-1 and TRBJ1-2; TRBD1 aligns across 8 bases. This receptor was taken from an elderly woman with acute or convalescent COVID-19. The DNA for the CDR3 is TGTGCCAGCAGTTTACTCACAGGGGGGTATGGCTACACCTTC. Protein sequence: CASSLLTGGYGYTF.